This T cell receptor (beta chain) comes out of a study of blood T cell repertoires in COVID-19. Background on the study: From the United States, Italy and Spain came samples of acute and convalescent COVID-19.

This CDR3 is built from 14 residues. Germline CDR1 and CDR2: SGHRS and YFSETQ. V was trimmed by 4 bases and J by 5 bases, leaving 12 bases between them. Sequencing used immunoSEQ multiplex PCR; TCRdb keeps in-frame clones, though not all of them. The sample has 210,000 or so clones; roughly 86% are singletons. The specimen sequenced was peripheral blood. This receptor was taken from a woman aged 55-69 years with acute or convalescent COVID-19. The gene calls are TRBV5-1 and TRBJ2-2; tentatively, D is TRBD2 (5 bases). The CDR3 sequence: CASSPLGVTGELFF. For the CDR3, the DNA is TGCGCCAGCAGCCCGTTGGGAGTAACCGGGGAGCTGTTTTTT.